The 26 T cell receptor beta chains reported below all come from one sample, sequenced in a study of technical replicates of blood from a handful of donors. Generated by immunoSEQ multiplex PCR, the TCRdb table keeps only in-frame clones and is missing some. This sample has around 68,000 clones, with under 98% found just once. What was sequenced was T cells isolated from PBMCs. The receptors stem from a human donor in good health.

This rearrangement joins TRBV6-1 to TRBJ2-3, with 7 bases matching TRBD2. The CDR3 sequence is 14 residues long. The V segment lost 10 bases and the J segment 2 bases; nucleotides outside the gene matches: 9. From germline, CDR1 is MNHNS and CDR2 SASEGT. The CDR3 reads CATAPGLVTDTQYF. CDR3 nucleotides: TGTGCCACCGCCCCCGGACTAGTCACAGATACGCAGTATTTT.

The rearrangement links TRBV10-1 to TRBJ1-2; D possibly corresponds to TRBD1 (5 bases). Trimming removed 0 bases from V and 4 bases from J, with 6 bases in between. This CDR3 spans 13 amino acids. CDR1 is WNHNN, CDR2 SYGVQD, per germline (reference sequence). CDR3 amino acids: CASSESQGYGYTF. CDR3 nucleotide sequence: TGCGCCAGCAGTGAGTCCCAGGGCTATGGCTACACCTTC.

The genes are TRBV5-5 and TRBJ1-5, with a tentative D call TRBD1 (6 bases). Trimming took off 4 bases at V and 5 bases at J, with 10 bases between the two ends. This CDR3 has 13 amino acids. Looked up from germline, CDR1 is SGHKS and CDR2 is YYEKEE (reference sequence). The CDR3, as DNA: TGTGCCAGCAGCCCGTCAGGGGATCAGCCCCAGCATTTT. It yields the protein CASSPSGDQPQHF.

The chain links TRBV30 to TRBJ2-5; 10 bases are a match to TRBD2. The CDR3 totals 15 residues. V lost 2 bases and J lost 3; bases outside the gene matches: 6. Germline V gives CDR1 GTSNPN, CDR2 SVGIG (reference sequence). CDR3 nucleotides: TGTGCCTGGAGTCTCTACCTAGCGGGAGAAGAGACCCAGTACTTC. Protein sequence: CAWSLYLAGEETQYF. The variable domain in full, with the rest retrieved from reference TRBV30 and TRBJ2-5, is SQTIHQWPATLVQPVGSPLSLECTVEGTSNPNLYWYRQAAGRGLQLLFYSVGIGQISSEVPQNLSASRPQDRQFILSSKKLLLSDSGFYLCAWSLYLAGEETQYFGPGTRLLVL.

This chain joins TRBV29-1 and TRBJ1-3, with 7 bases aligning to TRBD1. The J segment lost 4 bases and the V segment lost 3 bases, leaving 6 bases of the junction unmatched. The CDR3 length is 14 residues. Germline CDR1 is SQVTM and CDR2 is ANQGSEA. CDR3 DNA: TGCAGCGTTGACCAGACAGGGTCAGGAAACACCATATATTTT. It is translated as CSVDQTGSGNTIYF.

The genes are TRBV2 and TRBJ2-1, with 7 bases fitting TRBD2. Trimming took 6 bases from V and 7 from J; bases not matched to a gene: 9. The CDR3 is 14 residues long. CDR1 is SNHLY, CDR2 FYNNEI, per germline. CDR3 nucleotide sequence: TGTGCCAGCAGGGGAGGGAGGGTGACAAATGAGCAGTTCTTC. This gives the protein CASRGGRVTNEQFF.

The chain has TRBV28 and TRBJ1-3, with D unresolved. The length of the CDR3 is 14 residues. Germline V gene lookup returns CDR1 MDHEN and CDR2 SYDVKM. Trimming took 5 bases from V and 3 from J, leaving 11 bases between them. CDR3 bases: TGTGCCAGCAGTATAAGTTCCAGTGGAAACACCATATATTTT. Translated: CASSISSSGNTIYF.

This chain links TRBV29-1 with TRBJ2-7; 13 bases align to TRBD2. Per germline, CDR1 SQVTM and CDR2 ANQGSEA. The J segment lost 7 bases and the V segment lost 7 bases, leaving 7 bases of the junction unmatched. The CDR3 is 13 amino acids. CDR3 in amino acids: CSARTSGGYEQYF. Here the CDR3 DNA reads TGCAGCGCTCGGACTAGCGGGGGTTATGAGCAGTACTTC.

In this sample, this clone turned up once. CDR3 residues: CASSFTSPNTGELFF. As DNA, the CDR3 is TGCGCCAGCAGCTTCACTAGCCCAAACACCGGGGAGCTGTTTTTT. The chain recombines TRBV5-1 with TRBJ2-2; a possible D gene is TRBD2 (6 bases). This CDR3 has 15 residues. The germline gives CDR1 SGHRS, CDR2 YFSETQ. Trimming shortened V by 2 bases and J by 2 bases, and 10 bases separated the two germline ends.

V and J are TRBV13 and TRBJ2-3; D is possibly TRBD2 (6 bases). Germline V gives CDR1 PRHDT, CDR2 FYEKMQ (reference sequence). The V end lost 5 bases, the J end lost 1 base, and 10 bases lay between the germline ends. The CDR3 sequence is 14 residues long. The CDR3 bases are TGTGCCAGCAGCACCGGGACTCGCACAGATACGCAGTATTTT. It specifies CASSTGTRTDTQYF.

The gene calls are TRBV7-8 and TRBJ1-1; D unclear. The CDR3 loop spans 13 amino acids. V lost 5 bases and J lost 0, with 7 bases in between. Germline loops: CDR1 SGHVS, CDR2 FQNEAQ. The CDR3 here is CASSREMNTEAFF. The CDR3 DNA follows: TGTGCCAGCAGCAGAGAAATGAACACTGAAGCTTTCTTT.

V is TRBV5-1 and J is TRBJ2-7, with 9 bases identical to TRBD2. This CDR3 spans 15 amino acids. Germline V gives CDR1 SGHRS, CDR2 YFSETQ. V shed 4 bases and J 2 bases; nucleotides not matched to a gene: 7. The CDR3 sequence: CASSRGTSRTYEQYF. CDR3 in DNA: TGCGCCAGCAGCCGCGGGACTAGCAGAACCTACGAGCAGTACTTC.

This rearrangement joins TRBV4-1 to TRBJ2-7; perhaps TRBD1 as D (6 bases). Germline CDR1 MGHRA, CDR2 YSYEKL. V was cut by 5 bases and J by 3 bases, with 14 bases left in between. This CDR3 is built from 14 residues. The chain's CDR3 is CASSTGPGDYEQYF. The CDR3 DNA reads TGCGCCAGCAGCACGGGCCCAGGGGACTACGAGCAGTACTTC.

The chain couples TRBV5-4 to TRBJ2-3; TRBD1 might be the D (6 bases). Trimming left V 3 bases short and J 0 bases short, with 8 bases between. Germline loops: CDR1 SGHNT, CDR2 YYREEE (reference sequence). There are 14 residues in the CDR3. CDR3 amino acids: CASSSGQSTDTQYF. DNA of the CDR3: TGTGCCAGCAGCTCTGGACAGAGCACAGATACGCAGTATTTT.

This CDR3 reads CASSQDPLNAGVGGYTF. The CDR3 DNA reads as TGTGCCAGCAGCCAAGACCCGTTGAATGCGGGGGTAGGTGGCTACACCTTC. This chain links TRBV4-2 with TRBJ1-2, with D maybe TRBD1 (5 bases). Per the germline V gene, CDR1 is LGHNA and CDR2 is YNFKEQ. V was clipped by 0 bases and J by 7 bases, with 21 bases between them. The CDR3 has 17 residues.

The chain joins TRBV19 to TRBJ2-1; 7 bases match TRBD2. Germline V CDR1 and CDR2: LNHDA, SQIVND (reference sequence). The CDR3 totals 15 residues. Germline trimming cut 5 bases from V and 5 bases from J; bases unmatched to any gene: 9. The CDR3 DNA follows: TGTGCCAGTAGTCTCCCGTGGGGGGGGGACAATGAGCAGTTCTTC. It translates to CASSLPWGGDNEQFF.

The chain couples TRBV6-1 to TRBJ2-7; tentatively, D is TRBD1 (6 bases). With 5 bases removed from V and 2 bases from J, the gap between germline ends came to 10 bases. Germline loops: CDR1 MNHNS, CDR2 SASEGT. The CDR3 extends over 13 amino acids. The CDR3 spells CASSHRDTYEQYF. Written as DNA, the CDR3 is TGTGCCAGCAGTCACCGGGACACCTACGAGCAGTACTTC.

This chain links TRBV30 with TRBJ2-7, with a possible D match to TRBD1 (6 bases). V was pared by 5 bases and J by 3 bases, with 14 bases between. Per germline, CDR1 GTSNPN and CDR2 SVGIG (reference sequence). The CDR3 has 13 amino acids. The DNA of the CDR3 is TGTGCCTGGGTCGCTGGACAGTTCTACGAGCAGTACTTC. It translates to CAWVAGQFYEQYF. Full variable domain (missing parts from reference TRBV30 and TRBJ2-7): SQTIHQWPATLVQPVGSPLSLECTVEGTSNPNLYWYRQAAGRGLQLLFYSVGIGQISSEVPQNLSASRPQDRQFILSSKKLLLSDSGFYLCAWVAGQFYEQYFGPGTRLTVT.

This CDR3 reads CASSLRQGNWYEQYF. DNA for the CDR3: TGTGCCAGCAGTTTGAGACAGGGAAATTGGTACGAGCAGTACTTC. The chain combines TRBV27 with TRBJ2-7; 7 bases map to TRBD1. The J segment lost 4 bases and the V segment lost 3 bases, leaving 9 bases of the junction unmatched. Per germline, CDR1 MNHEY and CDR2 SMNVEV (reference sequence). The CDR3 extends over 15 amino acids.

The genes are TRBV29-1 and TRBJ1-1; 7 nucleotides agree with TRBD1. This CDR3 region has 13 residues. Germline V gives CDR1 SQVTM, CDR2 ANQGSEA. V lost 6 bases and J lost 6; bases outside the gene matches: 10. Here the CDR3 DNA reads TGCAGCGTCAGGAACAGGGGTAGCGCTGAAGCTTTCTTT. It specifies CSVRNRGSAEAFF.

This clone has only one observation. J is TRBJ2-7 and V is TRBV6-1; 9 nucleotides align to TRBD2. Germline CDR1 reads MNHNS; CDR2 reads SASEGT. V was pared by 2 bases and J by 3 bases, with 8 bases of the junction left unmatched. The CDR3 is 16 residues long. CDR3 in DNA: TGTGCCAGCAGTGAATCGGCGGGAGGGCCTTTCTACGAGCAGTACTTC. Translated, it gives CASSESAGGPFYEQYF.

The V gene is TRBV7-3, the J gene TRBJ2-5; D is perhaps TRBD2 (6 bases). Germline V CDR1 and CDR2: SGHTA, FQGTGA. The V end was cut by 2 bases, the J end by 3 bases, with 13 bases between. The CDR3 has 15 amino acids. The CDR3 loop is CASSLGTSVEETQYF. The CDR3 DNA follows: TGTGCCAGCAGCTTAGGGACTTCGGTTGAAGAGACCCAGTACTTC. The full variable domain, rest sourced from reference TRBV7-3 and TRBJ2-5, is GAGVSQTPSNKVTEKGKYVELRCDPISGHTALYWYRQSLGQGPEFLIYFQGTGAADDSGLPNDRFFAVRPEGSVSTLKIQRTERGDSAVYLCASSLGTSVEETQYFGPGTRLLVL.

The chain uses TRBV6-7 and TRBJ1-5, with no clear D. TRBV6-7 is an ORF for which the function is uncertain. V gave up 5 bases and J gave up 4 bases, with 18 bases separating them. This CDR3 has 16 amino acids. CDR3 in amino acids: CASSPTGRVTNQPQHF. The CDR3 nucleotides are TGTGCCAGCAGTCCCACCGGGAGGGTAACGAATCAGCCCCAGCATTTT.

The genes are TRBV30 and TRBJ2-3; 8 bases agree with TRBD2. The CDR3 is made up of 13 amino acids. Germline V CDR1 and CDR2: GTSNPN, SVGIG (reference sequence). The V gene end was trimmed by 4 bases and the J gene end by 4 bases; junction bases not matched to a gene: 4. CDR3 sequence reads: CAWTSGFSDTQYF. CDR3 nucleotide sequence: TGTGCCTGGACTAGCGGGTTTTCAGATACGCAGTATTTT.

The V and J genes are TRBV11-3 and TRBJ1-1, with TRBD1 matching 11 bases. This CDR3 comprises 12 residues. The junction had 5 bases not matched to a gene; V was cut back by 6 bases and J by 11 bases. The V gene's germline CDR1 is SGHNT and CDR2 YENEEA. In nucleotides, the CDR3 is TGTGCCAGCAGGCGGACAGGGGGCGCCGCTTTCTTT. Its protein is CASRRTGGAAFF.

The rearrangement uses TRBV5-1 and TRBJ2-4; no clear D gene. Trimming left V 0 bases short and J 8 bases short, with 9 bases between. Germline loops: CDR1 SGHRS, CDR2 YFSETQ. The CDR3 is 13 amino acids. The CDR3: CASSLEVGDIQYF. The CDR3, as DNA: TGCGCCAGCAGCTTGGAAGTTGGAGACATTCAGTACTTC.